This is a list of T cell receptor beta chains from one sample in a study of spatial heterogeneity in lung cancer. Via MiXCR, TCRdb re-called the 5' RACE reads, giving one row per CDR3 protein. Of approximately 110,000 distinct CDR3 sequences in the sample, roughly 10% were seen once. The sample here was PBMCs, taken at follow-up. All receptors come from a female donor with early-stage non-small cell lung cancer. Each CDR3 is given with its conserved first and last residue. D genes are given only for firm matches. Expanded clones get a size class; other rows say once, few or many, or leave the size out.

j_call d_call v_call clone_size cdr3_nt cdr3_aa
TRBJ2-1 TRBD2 TRBV12-3/TRBV12-4 few TGTGCCAGCACCCCGGGACTAGCGGTGTACAATGAGCAGTTCTTC CASTPGLAVYNEQFF
TRBJ1-5 . TRBV12-3/TRBV12-4 many TGTGCCAGCAGACGGACAGTCAATCAGCCCCAGCATTTT CASRRTVNQPQHF
TRBJ2-1 TRBD2 TRBV7-6 many TGTGCCAGCAGCTTATTCCTAGCGGGAGGGAATGAGCAGTTCTTC CASSLFLAGGNEQFF
TRBJ2-7 . TRBV12-3/TRBV12-4 few TGTGCCAGCACCACCACCCCTCTCGACGAGCAGTACTTC CASTTTPLDEQYF
TRBJ2-3 . TRBV20-1 . TGCAGTGCCAGACCGATGGACGTGGGCACAGATACGCAGTATTTT CSARPMDVGTDTQYF
TRBJ1-5 . TRBV4-1 few TGCGCCAGCAGCCAGAATACAGGGAGCAATCAGCCCCAGCATTTT CASSQNTGSNQPQHF
TRBJ2-3 . TRBV9 few TGTGCCAGCAGCCCCCAGGCTAGAGGGGGCACAGATACGCAGTATTTT CASSPQARGGTDTQYF
TRBJ1-4 TRBD1 TRBV9 few TGTGCCAGCAGCGCTTCTCCGACAGGGCTAAGAGAAAAACTGTTTTTT CASSASPTGLREKLFF
TRBJ2-3 . TRBV6-5 . TGTGCCGAAACTTGGGGCCGTCCTAGCACAGATACGCAGTATTTT CAETWGRPSTDTQYF
TRBJ2-1 . TRBV2 few TGTGCCAGCAGTGAACCCGCGGGGTACTCCTACAATGAGCAGTTCTTC CASSEPAGYSYNEQFF
TRBJ1-4 . TRBV20-1 many TGCAGTGCTAGAGCCAGGGAGGGCCAGGTGAACGAAAAACTGTTTTTT CSARAREGQVNEKLFF
TRBJ1-6 TRBD1 TRBV5-1 . TGCGCCAGCAGTCTTCCCGGGACAGGGGTCTCACCCCTCCACTTT CASSLPGTGVSPLHF
TRBJ1-1 . TRBV29-1 many TGCAGCGCTGAACAGGTGTTGACTGAAGCTTTCTTT CSAEQVLTEAFF
TRBJ2-7 TRBD2 TRBV18 few TGTGCCAGCTCACTGCGGGAGGGTTATTCCTACGAGCAGTACTTC CASSLREGYSYEQYF
TRBJ2-1 . TRBV11-2 few TGTGCCAGCAGCCCCTTGTACGGGAGAAAGTACAATGAGCAGTTCTTC CASSPLYGRKYNEQFF
TRBJ1-1 . TRBV15 few TGTGCCACCAGCGTAGCCAGGGTTATCTCTACCACTGAAGCTTTCTTT CATSVARVISTTEAFF
TRBJ2-2 . TRBV7-3 . TGTGCCAGCAGCTTAAGTGCAGGGAGCACCGGGGAGCTGTTTTTT CASSLSAGSTGELFF
TRBJ2-3 . TRBV20-1 . TGCAGTGCTAGAGATCCGCTGAGGGGATACACAGATACGCAGTATTTT CSARDPLRGYTDTQYF
TRBJ2-3 . TRBV20-1 few TGCAGTGCTAGAGATGTGGCCCGAGGGAGCGGCACAGATACGCAGTATTTT CSARDVARGSGTDTQYF
TRBJ1-2 . TRBV9 few TGTGCCAGCAGTAGTAACCTGCCTGGCTACACCTTC CASSSNLPGYTF
TRBJ2-1 . TRBV28 . TGTGCCAGCAGTTTAATGGGGGTACGGTTCAATGAGCAGTTCTTC CASSLMGVRFNEQFF
TRBJ1-4 TRBD1 TRBV7-9 . TGTGCCAGCAGCCGGGGGGACAGGGATGAAAAACTGTTTTTT CASSRGDRDEKLFF
TRBJ1-5 TRBD1 TRBV18 few TGTGCCAGCTCATCGGGACAGGGGGCTAGCAATCAGCCCCAGCATTTT CASSSGQGASNQPQHF
TRBJ2-1 . TRBV29-1 few TGCACCATAACTCAACAGGGATCTGAGCAGTTCTTC CTITQQGSEQFF
TRBJ1-4 . TRBV19 many TGTGCCAGTAGAAACCGGGGCCCAACTAATGAAAAACTGTTTTTT CASRNRGPTNEKLFF
TRBJ1-6 . TRBV6-6 many TGTGCCAGCAGTTACTCGGGACGGAAATATTCACCCCTCCACTTT CASSYSGRKYSPLHF
TRBJ1-5 . TRBV30 few TGTGCCTGGAGTCCCGCAACGTGGAATCAGCCCCAGCATTTT CAWSPATWNQPQHF
TRBJ1-2 . TRBV24-1 few TGTGCCACCAGTGGAGACGGCCACTATGGCTACACCTTC CATSGDGHYGYTF
TRBJ2-5 . TRBV6-2/TRBV6-3 . TGTGCCAGCAGACCAACGACTAGGGGCGGCGAGACCCAGTACTTC CASRPTTRGGETQYF
TRBJ1-2 . TRBV27 few TGTGCCAGCAGTTTAAATGCTTGGCAGGGCGAAGGCTATGGCTACACCTTC CASSLNAWQGEGYGYTF
TRBJ1-1 . TRBV4-1 few TGCGCCAGCAGCCAAGCCGCGGGGCAAAGAACTGAAGCTTTCTTT CASSQAAGQRTEAFF
TRBJ2-1 . TRBV7-8 few TGTGCCAGCAGCTCCCCCGCCGGGACAATGAATGAGCAGTTCTTC CASSSPAGTMNEQFF
TRBJ1-2 . TRBV28 many TGTGCCAGCAGTTTACCCTTTCTTCAGGCTAACTATGGCTACACCTTC CASSLPFLQANYGYTF
TRBJ2-7 . TRBV6-6 few TGTGCCAGCAGTTCCGTATACGAGCAGTACTTC CASSSVYEQYF
TRBJ2-3 . TRBV10-2 few TGCGCCAGCAGTGAGTCGCTCGCGGATACGCAGTATTTT CASSESLADTQYF
TRBJ2-2 . TRBV6-2/TRBV6-3 many TGTGCCAGCAGTTCCCCCTCCGGGAAGAACACCGGGGAGCTGTTTTTT CASSSPSGKNTGELFF
TRBJ2-6 TRBD2 TRBV6-5 few TGTGCCAGCAGTTACGGGCTAGCGGGAGGGGAATCCTCTGGGGCCAACGTCCTGACTTTC CASSYGLAGGESSGANVLTF
TRBJ1-1 . TRBV7-2 many TGTGCCAGCAGCTTAACGAACACTGAAGCTTTCTTT CASSLTNTEAFF
TRBJ2-7 TRBD1 TRBV29-1 . TGCAGCGCCGGGACAGTCTACGAGCAGTACTTC CSAGTVYEQYF
TRBJ2-2 TRBD2 TRBV9 many TGTGCCAGCAGCGTAGGGTATAGCGGGATCACCGGGGAGCTGTTTTTT CASSVGYSGITGELFF
TRBJ1-2 TRBD1 TRBV6-5 . TGTGCCAGCAGTTACTCGAATCGTGGCACAGGGGACGGCTACACCTTC CASSYSNRGTGDGYTF
TRBJ1-5 . TRBV4-2 . TGTGCCAGCAGCCCATGGCGGGGGAGCAATCAGCCCCAGCATTTT CASSPWRGSNQPQHF
TRBJ2-1 TRBD2 TRBV29-1 few TGCAGCGTCCGAACCTTAGCGGGAAACTACAATGAGCAGTTCTTC CSVRTLAGNYNEQFF
TRBJ2-1 . TRBV5-1 . TGCGCCAGCAGCTTAGAGGGAGTCACCAATGAGCAGTTCTTC CASSLEGVTNEQFF
TRBJ2-3 . TRBV7-3 many TGTGCCAGCAGCCGACACAGCCGGTCCAACGTTGATACGCAGTATTTT CASSRHSRSNVDTQYF
TRBJ2-1 TRBD2 TRBV18 few TGTGCCAGCTCACCACCGGGACTAGGCACCTCCTACAATGAGCAGTTCTTC CASSPPGLGTSYNEQFF
TRBJ2-3 . TRBV7-2 few TGTGCCAGCAGCTTTTCAGGGAGGGGGCACACAGATACGCAGTATTTT CASSFSGRGHTDTQYF
TRBJ2-7 . TRBV5-4 . TGTGCCAGCAGCCGGGGGCAGGATTCTCCCTACGAGCAGTACTTC CASSRGQDSPYEQYF
TRBJ2-2 . TRBV5-6 many TGTGCCAGCAGCTTTTTTCCGACAGCACCGAACACCGGGGAGCTGTTTTTT CASSFFPTAPNTGELFF
TRBJ1-4 TRBD1 TRBV5-1 . TGCGCCAGCGTACAGGGGGTAACTAATGAAAAACTGTTTTTT CASVQGVTNEKLFF
TRBJ2-3 . TRBV9 . TGTGCCAGCAGCGTAACCGGCGATAGCACAGATACGCAGTATTTT CASSVTGDSTDTQYF
TRBJ2-1 TRBD1 TRBV27 many TGTGCCAGCAGTTTAGGTGGGACAGGGGTCTGGAATGAGCAGTTCTTC CASSLGGTGVWNEQFF
TRBJ1-2 . TRBV5-1 few TGCGCCAGCAGCTTGGCTGATTATGGCTACACCTTC CASSLADYGYTF
TRBJ2-4 TRBD2 TRBV12-3/TRBV12-4 few TGTGCCAGCAGTACTAGCGGGAGGTGGGACATTCAGTACTTC CASSTSGRWDIQYF
TRBJ2-6 TRBD2 TRBV19 many TGTGCCAGTAGGCTAGCGGACAACTCTGGGGCCAACGTCCTGACTTTC CASRLADNSGANVLTF
TRBJ1-2 TRBD1 TRBV19 many TGTGCCAGTAGTATCGACAGGGCGGATGGCTACACCTTC CASSIDRADGYTF
TRBJ2-3 . TRBV20-1 . TGCAGTGCCCTTCCCACTACGAGGGAGAGAGGCACAGATACGCAGTATTTT CSALPTTRERGTDTQYF